The rows below give T cell receptor beta chains drawn from one sample of a study of CD8+CD57+ T cells in acquired aplastic anemia. TCRdb re-called the reads with MiXCR, one entry per CDR3 protein. This table has 250,000 to 300,000 distinct CDR3 sequences, roughly 50% appearing once. The source material was sorted CD4+, CD8+, or CD8+CD57+ T cells (not recorded which) from PBMCs. Source of these receptors: a human donor with severe aplastic anemia or a healthy control (not recorded which). CDR3s include the opening cysteine and the closing phenylalanine or tryptophan. The order of the fields is V gene, CDR3 length, J gene, D gene, clone size, CDR3 DNA, CDR3 protein. The D gene is left open where the match is weak. Expanded clones get a size class; other rows say once, few or many, or leave the size out.

TRBV28	14	TRBJ2-7	-	many	TGTGCCAGCAGTTCAGTGGGGGTCTACTACGAGCAGTACTTC	CASSSVGVYYEQYF
TRBV9	15	TRBJ2-7	-	few	TGTGCCAGCAGCGCCACCGGGACACCGTTCTACGAGCAGTACTTC	CASSATGTPFYEQYF
TRBV25-1	16	TRBJ2-3	TRBD2	-	TGTGCCAGCAGTGATGGACTAGCGGGATCCACAGATACGCAGTATTTT	CASSDGLAGSTDTQYF
TRBV10-3	14	TRBJ1-1	-	few	TGTGCCATCACCAACCTGGAGGAGAACACTGAAGCTTTCTTT	CAITNLEENTEAFF
TRBV7-9	15	TRBJ1-2	-	-	TGTGCCAGCAGCCCCGGCAAGGGATCTGGAGGTGGCTACACCTTC	CASSPGKGSGGGYTF
TRBV20-1	13	TRBJ2-1	-	many	TGCAGTGCTAGAGCATACCGGTACAATGAGCAGTTCTTC	CSARAYRYNEQFF
TRBV7-9	13	TRBJ1-5	-	many	TGTGCCAGCAGCCGAAGTAGCAATCAGCCCCAGCATTTT	CASSRSSNQPQHF
TRBV15	15	TRBJ2-1	-	-	TGTGCCGCCAGCCCCGACAGGTTGGAGGGGAGTGAGCAGTTCTTC	CAASPDRLEGSEQFF
TRBV7-9	16	TRBJ2-5	-	-	TGTGCCAGCAGCTCTTCCCTGAGGGGGGGGGGGGAGACCCAGTACTTC	CASSSSLRGGGETQYF
TRBV20-1	15	TRBJ2-7	TRBD2	many	TGCAGTGCTCCACTAGCGGGGTTGGCCAACGGCGAGCAGTACTTC	CSAPLAGLANGEQYF
TRBV5-1	15	TRBJ2-1	TRBD2	-	TGCGCCAGCAGTTTGGGGGGGGAGCACAACAATGAGCAGTTCTTC	CASSLGGEHNNEQFF
TRBV2	12	TRBJ1-2	-	-	TGTGCCAGCAGGGGGTCTAGGGGCGGCTACACCTTC	CASRGSRGGYTF
TRBV20-1	16	TRBJ1-6	TRBD1	-	TGCAGTGCTAGAAATCGAGGACAGGGGAATAATTCACCCCTCCACTTT	CSARNRGQGNNSPLHF